One T cell receptor (beta chain) is described in this entry. Only one count was recorded for this clone. Its antigen is not yet known. No clone much larger than this one lies a single base away; base qualities are absent. The sample originates from a study of OX40 agonist ivuxolimab in advanced cancers. Study-wide context: Ivuxolimab was a fully human IgG2 agonistic monoclonal antibody targeting the costimulatory receptor OX40 (CD134). Peripheral TCRbeta sequencing was intended to test whether TCR sequence diversity was altered and clonal T-cell expansion was caused by ivuxolimab. Intravenous ivuxolimab was administered to patients every 2 weeks at six dose levels: 0.01, 0.1, 0.3, 1.5, 3 and 10 mg/kg. In the dose-escalation cohort, 70% to 85% of patients were male, and the mean age was 60 years with a range of about 20 to 80. Of the 50 to 55 dose-escalation patients, hepatocellular carcinoma was present in about 20, melanoma in roughly 15, renal cell carcinoma in 9 and head and neck cancer in 9. Patients were allowed to have had prior anti-PD-1, anti-PD-L1 or anti-CTLA-4 therapy, and around two fifths of the dose-escalation patients had been treated with checkpoint inhibitors. The paper reports the monotherapy dose-escalation portion (N = 52 patients) of the phase I ivuxolimab trial. Partial responses occurred in three dose-escalation patients: two with cutaneous melanoma and one with hepatocellular carcinoma.

General findings and caveats noted by the study authors: Which antigens the clonally expanded peripheral T cells were specific for was not determined. In the 0.1-3.0 mg/kg groups, partial responders were among the patients with the lowest normalized peripheral clonal expansion, particularly in CD8+ T cells. At doses from 0.1 to 3.0 mg/kg, clonal expansion was seen in both CD4+ and CD8+ blood T cells between baseline and week 6. Low levels of normalized T-cell clonal expansion were also seen in some patients who did not respond. After ivuxolimab, more expanded clones were found on average in CD8+ T cells than in CD4+ T cells.

For sequencing of the TCRbeta CDR3 region, genomic DNA was extracted from the sorted cells. The immunoSEQ Assay was used for sequencing of TCRbeta CDR3 regions. As stored in TCRdb, this immuneACCESS dataset retains in-frame rearrangements with V and J assigned. A fraction of the clones does not appear; measured against another copy, unresolved V genes explain less than half of the discrepancy, and the remainder lacks a known reason. Recorded for this sample are approximately 79,000 clones; around 87% of them occurred a single time. Of the sample, less than 3% falls within the top ten clones. The trial excluded patients who had a history of autoimmune disease or who were on systemic immunosuppression. In every dose cohort, peripheral blood was drawn for TCR sequencing at baseline, cycle 4 day 1, and cycle 7 day 1. Samples were obtained from an open-label, multicenter, first-in-human phase I dose-escalation trial of ivuxolimab. Adults with locally advanced or metastatic melanoma, renal cell, hepatocellular, or head and neck squamous cell carcinoma were enrolled in the trial. Before TCR sequencing, CD4+ and CD8+ T cells were separately sorted from peripheral blood.

From a lookup of the germline V gene, CDR1 and CDR2 are SGHNT and YENEEA. V and J are truncated by 0 bases and 6 bases respectively, leaving an intervening sequence of 3 bases. Reading from cysteine to phenylalanine, the CDR3 counts 11 amino acids. The CDR3 DNA has 33 bases and is translated from base 1. This chain joins TRBV11-3 to TRBJ2-7; the D gene lacks a confident call. The receptor was isolated from an adult with an advanced solid tumor such as melanoma, head and neck, liver or kidney cancer. Source: CD4+ or CD8+ T cells sorted from blood, taken in a trial of the OX40 agonist ivuxolimab. The nucleotide sequence is TGTGCCAGCAGCTTAGATGGCGAGCAGTACTTC. This is translated as CASSLDGEQYF.